This record concerns one TCR beta chain sequence. The antigen remains unidentified. The data originate from a study of graft-versus-host responses after intestinal transplantation. Overall study findings and caveats: The recipient marrow held GvH clones, and some of them showed up first in ileum or blood.

CDR3 length: 16 amino acids. Germline V CDR1 and CDR2: SNHLY, FYNNEI. The V and J ends lost 6 bases and 0 bases respectively, with 12 bases between them. TCRdb keeps only in-frame clones here, not all; method: immunoSEQ multiplex PCR. The table shows approximately 26,000 clones, with 70% to 90% occurring only once. This material consisted of PBMCs, taken approximately four weeks after intestinal transplant. The TCR originated in a human patient who received an intestinal transplant, so some T cells may come from the graft donor. This chain links TRBV2 with TRBJ1-6; TRBD1 is a possible D gene (5 bases). As DNA, the CDR3 is TGTGCCAGCAGACCCGGGGCAGGCTCCTATAATTCACCCCTCCACTTT. Translating it yields CASRPGAGSYNSPLHF.